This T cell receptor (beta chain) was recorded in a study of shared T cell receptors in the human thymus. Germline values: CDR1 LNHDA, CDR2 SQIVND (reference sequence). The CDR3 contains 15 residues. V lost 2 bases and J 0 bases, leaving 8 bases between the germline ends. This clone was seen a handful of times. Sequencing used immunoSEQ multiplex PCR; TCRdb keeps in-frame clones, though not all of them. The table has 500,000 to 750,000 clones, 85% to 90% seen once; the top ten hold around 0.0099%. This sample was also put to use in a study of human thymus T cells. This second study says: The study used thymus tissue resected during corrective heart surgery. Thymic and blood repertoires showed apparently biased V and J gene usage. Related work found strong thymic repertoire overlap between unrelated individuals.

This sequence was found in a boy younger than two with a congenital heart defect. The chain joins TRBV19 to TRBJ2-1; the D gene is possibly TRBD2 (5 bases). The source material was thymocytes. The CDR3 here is CASSIRRSSYNEQFF. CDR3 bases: TGTGCCAGTAGTATACGGAGGAGCTCCTACAATGAGCAGTTCTTC.